The 31 T cell receptor beta chains given below trace back to one sample, sequenced in a study of OX40 agonist ivuxolimab in advanced cancers. Method: immunoSEQ multiplex PCR; TCRdb's copy keeps in-frame clones and lacks some. In the table there are approximately 94,000 clones, around nine tenths of which are singletons. The specimen was CD4+ or CD8+ T cells sorted from blood, collected in a trial of the OX40 agonist ivuxolimab. All receptors derive from an adult with an advanced solid tumor such as melanoma, head and neck, liver or kidney cancer.

The gene calls are TRBV19 and TRBJ1-4; TRBD1 might be the D (5 bases). This CDR3 is 16 amino acids long. Germline-derived CDR1 and CDR2 are LNHDA and SQIVND (reference sequence). The V end lost 6 bases, the J end lost 8 bases, and 22 bases lay between the germline ends. This CDR3 reads CASSIYPGPGGEKLFF. CDR3 DNA sequence: TGTGCCAGTAGCATTTACCCGGGACCGGGGGGAGAAAAACTGTTTTTT.

The rearrangement joins TRBV19 to TRBJ1-5, with D possibly matching TRBD1 (6 bases). This CDR3 contains 16 residues. Trimming cost V 7 bases and J 4 bases, with 20 bases left between them. Germline CDR1 LNHDA, CDR2 SQIVND (reference sequence). The chain's CDR3 is CASTLISGTSNQPQHF. CDR3 sequence (DNA): TGTGCCAGTACCCTAATCAGCGGGACAAGTAATCAGCCCCAGCATTTT.

This chain links TRBV9 with TRBJ1-1; D not resolved. This CDR3 has 14 amino acids. Trimming took off 0 bases at V and 1 base at J, with 7 bases between the two ends. Germline-derived CDR1 and CDR2 are SGDLS and YYNGEE. Here the CDR3 DNA reads TGTGCCAGCAGCGTAGACGGGAGGAACACTGAAGCTTTCTTT. Protein sequence: CASSVDGRNTEAFF.

The chain employs TRBV9 and TRBJ2-7, with D possibly matching TRBD1 (6 bases). The CDR3 extends over 15 amino acids. The V and J ends lost 4 bases and 2 bases respectively, with 16 bases between them. The germline V gene has CDR1 SGDLS and CDR2 YYNGEE. The DNA for the CDR3 is TGTGCCAGCAGCTCAGCAGGGGATCCACCCTACGAGCAGTACTTC. Its protein is CASSSAGDPPYEQYF.

V usage is TRBV7-8 and J usage is TRBJ2-5, with TRBD2 matching 9 bases. J was trimmed by 4 bases and V by 5 bases; bases with no gene match: 2. This CDR3 region has 13 residues. Germline CDR1 reads SGHVS; CDR2 reads FQNEAQ. CDR3: CASSVTSGETQYF. The DNA of the CDR3 is TGTGCCAGCAGCGTGACTAGCGGAGAGACCCAGTACTTC.

V usage is TRBV19 and J usage is TRBJ1-3; no clear D gene. The CDR3 has 14 amino acids. V was shortened by 9 bases and J by 2 bases, with 14 bases between the two germline ends. The V gene's germline CDR1 is LNHDA and CDR2 SQIVND (reference sequence). For the CDR3, the DNA is TGTGCCAGCTCACTGGGGTTTGCTGGAAACACCATATATTTT. Protein product: CASSLGFAGNTIYF.

This clone was recorded once. The chain couples TRBV21-1 to TRBJ2-1; the D call in the table, TRBD2, was not verified against the DNA. TRBV21-1 is labeled a pseudogene. The CDR3 spans 22 residues. The CDR3, as DNA: TGTGCCAGCAGCAAGGGGGAAGGGGTGCCCCGGACTAGCCCGAGCTCCTACAATGAGCAGTTCTTC. Translating gives CASSKGEGVPRTSPSSYNEQFF.

This chain connects TRBV11-3 to TRBJ2-7; 8 positions match TRBD2. CDR3 length: 15 residues. With V trimmed by 5 bases and J by 6 bases, 12 bases remained unmatched. Germline V lookup: CDR1 SGHNT, CDR2 YENEEA. The CDR3 loop reads CASSRGTRPLSEQYF. The CDR3 coding sequence is TGTGCCAGCAGCAGAGGGACTAGGCCCCTCTCCGAGCAGTACTTC.

V and J are TRBV27 and TRBJ2-7; TRBD1 matches 9 bases. Trimming removed 6 bases from V and 3 bases from J; junction bases left unmatched: 18. The CDR3 has 18 amino acids. CDR1 is MNHEY, CDR2 SMNVEV, per germline (reference sequence). The CDR3 DNA is TGTGCCAGCAGCACTATTTACCCGGGACAGGGAACATTCTACGAGCAGTACTTC. Protein: CASSTIYPGQGTFYEQYF.

The chain has TRBV5-1 and TRBJ2-1; 9 bases are shared with TRBD2. Losses at the gene ends were 1 base for V and 6 bases for J; bases not matched to a gene: 5. CDR1 is SGHRS and CDR2 is YFSETQ in the germline V gene. The length of the CDR3 is 15 residues. CDR3 DNA sequence: TGCGCCAGCAGCTTGCGGCTAGCGGGACCCAATGAGCAGTTCTTC. Its translation is CASSLRLAGPNEQFF.

This clone was observed a single time. The V gene is TRBV1, the J gene TRBJ2-2; the table's D call, TRBD2, has no DNA check behind it. TRBV1 is marked as a pseudogene. The CDR3 sequence is 15 residues long. The CDR3 loop is CTSRILEGRVGELFF. CDR3 nucleotides: TGCACCAGCAGAATACTAGAGGGAAGGGTCGGGGAGCTGTTTTTT.

V gene TRBV7-9 combines with J gene TRBJ2-7; no clear D. Germline values: CDR1 SEHNR, CDR2 FQNEAQ (reference sequence). The length of the CDR3 is 14 residues. The V gene lost 1 base and the J gene lost 2 bases, with 9 bases spanning the gap. The CDR3 loop is CASSLGLGPYEQYF. The CDR3 nucleotides are TGTGCCAGCAGCTTAGGACTCGGGCCCTACGAGCAGTACTTC.

This chain links TRBV5-1 with TRBJ2-2; 8 nucleotides align to TRBD2. Germline V lookup: CDR1 SGHRS, CDR2 YFSETQ. The CDR3 loop spans 16 amino acids. V shed 4 bases and J 3 bases; nucleotides not matched to a gene: 8. CDR3 nucleotides: TGCGCCAGCAGCCCCATAGCGGGAATGGACACCGGGGAGCTGTTTTTT. It translates to CASSPIAGMDTGELFF.

This clone was detected only once. Here the CDR3 DNA reads TGTGCCAGCAGCTCACGCAACGTCCTGACTTTC. Translation: CASSSRNVLTF. This chain uses TRBV11-3 with TRBJ2-6; D gene unclear. V dropped 4 bases and J dropped 9 bases, with 4 bases sitting between them. Germline V CDR1 and CDR2: SGHNT, YENEEA. The CDR3 has 11 residues.

This clone was observed a single time. The chain combines TRBV7-2 with TRBJ2-1; D remains unclear. In germline, CDR1 is SGHTA, CDR2 FQGNSA. V lost 5 bases and J 10 bases, leaving 12 bases between the germline ends. The CDR3 is made up of 12 amino acids. The DNA for the CDR3 is TGTGCCAGCAGCCTCCCGTTCAGGGAGCAGTTCTTC. Residues: CASSLPFREQFF.

A single count supports this clone. The chain uses TRBV7-9 and TRBJ1-3, with D uncertain. Germline CDR1 SEHNR, CDR2 FQNEAQ (reference sequence). The CDR3 is 15 amino acids. Between the trimmed V and J ends, which lost 5 bases and 4 bases, there was a span of 15 bases. The CDR3 region has the DNA TGTGCCAGCAGCCTCTCCCAGCGGTTCGGAAACACCATATATTTT. The encoded protein is CASSLSQRFGNTIYF.

The CDR3 bases are TGTGCCAGCAGATGGGGGAGCAATCAGCCCCAGCATTTT. Translated, it gives CASRWGSNQPQHF. The chain employs TRBV6-6 and TRBJ1-5; perhaps TRBD1 as D (5 bases). Trimming cost V 6 bases and J 1 base, with 7 bases left between them. Germline V lookup: CDR1 MNHNY, CDR2 SVGAGI (reference sequence). The CDR3 is 13 residues long.

The chain employs TRBV5-1 and TRBJ2-3; 13 bases align to TRBD2. The germline gives CDR1 SGHRS, CDR2 YFSETQ. This CDR3 comprises 17 residues. V was clipped by 4 bases and J by 6 bases; unmatched bases: 11. The CDR3 is CASSSQPGLAGTDTQYF. In DNA, the CDR3 is TGCGCCAGCAGCAGCCAACCGGGACTAGCGGGAACTGATACGCAGTATTTT.

The rearrangement joins TRBV6-5 to TRBJ1-5, with D possibly being TRBD1 (6 bases). The CDR3 sequence is 14 residues long. The V end lost 5 bases, the J end lost 1 base, and 9 bases lay between the germline ends. Germline V gene data show CDR1 as MNHEY and CDR2 as SVGAGI. CDR3 nucleotide sequence: TGTGCCAGCAGTGACGGACAGAGCAATCAGCCCCAGCATTTT. It translates to CASSDGQSNQPQHF.

The J gene is TRBJ2-2, the V gene TRBV12-1; the D segment call TRBD2 is taken from the table without a DNA check. TRBV12-1 is marked as a pseudogene. The CDR3 runs 19 residues. The CDR3 bases are TGTGCCAGCAGCCTCCCGGGACTAGCGGGAGGGCCGCACACCGGGGAGCTGTTTTTT. It encodes CASSLPGLAGGPHTGELFF.

The chain employs TRBV5-4 and TRBJ2-3; 15 positions agree with TRBD2. The CDR3 extends over 18 amino acids. CDR1 is SGHNT, CDR2 YYREEE, per germline (reference sequence). V was pared by 4 bases and J by 1 base, with 7 bases of the junction left unmatched. The CDR3 protein is CASSIGLAGGDGTDTQYF. DNA of the CDR3: TGTGCCAGCAGCATTGGACTAGCGGGAGGGGACGGCACAGATACGCAGTATTTT.

The chain carries TRBV7-2 and TRBJ2-1; D assignment may be TRBD1 or TRBD2 (5 bases each). The length of the CDR3 is 15 residues. The germline CDR1 and CDR2 sequences are SGHTA and FQGNSA. The V end lost 0 bases, the J end lost 7 bases, and 13 bases lay between the germline ends. The CDR3 DNA is TGTGCCAGCAGCTTAGCGGGACCGGGGAGAAATGAGCAGTTCTTC. Translated: CASSLAGPGRNEQFF. The full variable domain, its missing parts supplied by reference TRBV7-2 and TRBJ2-1, is GAGVSQSPSNKVTEKGKDVELRCDPISGHTALYWYRQSLGQGLEFLIYFQGNSAPDKSGLPSDRFSAERTGGSVSTLTIQRTQQEDSAVYLCASSLAGPGRNEQFFGPGTRLTVL.

This clone has only one observation. The rearrangement joins TRBV9 to TRBJ1-6; D may be TRBD1 (5 bases). The CDR3 runs 16 residues. With 3 bases removed from V and 6 bases from J, the gap between germline ends came to 16 bases. Germline V gene sequence: CDR1 SGDLS, CDR2 YYNGEE. This CDR3 reads CASSDVGEGLNSPLHF. DNA for the CDR3: TGTGCCAGCAGCGACGTAGGAGAGGGGCTTAATTCACCCCTCCACTTT.

The genes are TRBV5-4 and TRBJ1-1; TRBD1 matches at 7 bases. The J segment lost 0 bases and the V segment lost 6 bases, leaving 5 bases of the junction unmatched. The CDR3 sequence is 14 residues long. Germline CDR1 reads SGHNT; CDR2 reads YYREEE (reference sequence). CDR3 sequence: CASIPDRVNTEAFF. The CDR3 nucleotides are TGTGCCAGCATCCCCGACAGGGTGAACACTGAAGCTTTCTTT.

V usage is TRBV5-4 and J usage is TRBJ2-6, with TRBD1 identical over 8 bases. Germline assignment: CDR1 SGHNT and CDR2 YYREEE (reference sequence). J gave up 1 base and V 1 base, and 4 bases lay outside the gene matches. The CDR3 has 17 residues. This chain's CDR3 is CASSLNRGASGANVLTF. The CDR3 DNA reads TGTGCCAGCAGCTTGAACAGGGGGGCGTCTGGGGCCAACGTCCTGACTTTC.

This clone has only one observation. The chain is built from TRBV10-3 and TRBJ1-2, with TRBD1 identical over 9 bases. This CDR3 has 16 amino acids. Germline values: CDR1 ENHRY, CDR2 SYGVKD. After removal of 10 bases from V and 4 bases from J, the junction contained 16 bases not matched to a gene. The CDR3 sequence is CATRGGTGSPLYGYTF. The CDR3 coding sequence is TGTGCCACACGGGGGGGGACAGGGAGCCCCCTCTATGGCTACACCTTC.

The V and J genes are TRBV29-1 and TRBJ1-1; D perhaps matches TRBD1 (6 bases). The CDR3 covers 12 residues. Trimming left V 6 bases short and J 5 bases short, with 13 bases between. In germline, CDR1 is SQVTM, CDR2 ANQGSEA. The CDR3 loop is CSVQTGRTEAFF. CDR3 in DNA: TGCAGCGTGCAGACAGGCAGGACTGAAGCTTTCTTT.

The chain uses TRBV7-9 and TRBJ2-3; the match to TRBD2 covers 11 bases. There are 15 residues in the CDR3. J gave up 6 bases and V 1 base, and 3 bases lay outside the gene matches. Germline V gene sequence: CDR1 SEHNR, CDR2 FQNEAQ (reference sequence). The CDR3 region is CASSLEASGRDTQYF. DNA of the CDR3: TGTGCCAGCAGCTTAGAGGCTAGCGGGAGGGATACGCAGTATTTT.

The chain carries TRBV19 and TRBJ1-2; 7 positions match TRBD1. Per germline, CDR1 LNHDA and CDR2 SQIVND (reference sequence). V lost 1 base, J lost 4 bases, and 6 bases stayed unmatched. The CDR3 runs 15 residues. For the CDR3, the DNA is TGTGCCAGTAGTATAGGAGGAGGGGGCGTCTATGGCTACACCTTC. Translated: CASSIGGGGVYGYTF.

The genes are TRBV27 and TRBJ2-1; 9 bases agree with TRBD2. V was clipped by 5 bases and J by 4 bases; unmatched bases: 15. The germline CDR1 and CDR2 sequences are MNHEY and SMNVEV (reference sequence). This CDR3 has 18 residues. For the CDR3, the DNA is TGTGCCAGCAGTCCTGCTCTCCGAGGACTAGCGAGATACAATGAGCAGTTCTTC. Residues: CASSPALRGLARYNEQFF.

The genes are TRBV10-3 and TRBJ2-3; TRBD2 matches 7 bases. Losses at the gene ends were 6 bases for V and 1 base for J; bases not matched to a gene: 7. In germline, CDR1 is ENHRY, CDR2 SYGVKD. The length of the CDR3 is 15 residues. CDR3: CAIRAEAGGTDTQYF. The CDR3 DNA reads as TGTGCCATCAGGGCTGAGGCGGGGGGCACAGATACGCAGTATTTT.